Included here is one TCR beta chain sequence, with context. Unique molecular identifiers were used in preparing the TCRbeta library. One entry per CDR3 protein results from TCRdb running MiXCR on the PCR reads. This table holds roughly 100,000 distinct CDR3 sequences, less than 6% found once. These data belong to a study of T-cell reconstitution after alpha-beta-depleted transplantation in children. The CDR3 extends over 16 amino acids. The V gene's germline CDR1 is SGHTA and CDR2 FQGNSA. V shed 6 bases and J 0 bases; nucleotides not matched to a gene: 6. The rearrangement uses TRBV7-2 and TRBJ2-3, with 10 bases fitting TRBD2. This TCR derives from a female patient aged 2-15 years who had a stem cell transplant for Fanconi anemia, so the T cells may come from the graft donor. Sample: PBMCs, mostly from graft donor cells, taken 60 days after TCRalphabeta/CD19-depleted stem cell transplant. For the CDR3, the DNA is TGTGCCAGCAGGGTTAGCGGGGGGATTAGCACAGATACGCAGTATTTT. This gives the protein CASRVSGGISTDTQYF.